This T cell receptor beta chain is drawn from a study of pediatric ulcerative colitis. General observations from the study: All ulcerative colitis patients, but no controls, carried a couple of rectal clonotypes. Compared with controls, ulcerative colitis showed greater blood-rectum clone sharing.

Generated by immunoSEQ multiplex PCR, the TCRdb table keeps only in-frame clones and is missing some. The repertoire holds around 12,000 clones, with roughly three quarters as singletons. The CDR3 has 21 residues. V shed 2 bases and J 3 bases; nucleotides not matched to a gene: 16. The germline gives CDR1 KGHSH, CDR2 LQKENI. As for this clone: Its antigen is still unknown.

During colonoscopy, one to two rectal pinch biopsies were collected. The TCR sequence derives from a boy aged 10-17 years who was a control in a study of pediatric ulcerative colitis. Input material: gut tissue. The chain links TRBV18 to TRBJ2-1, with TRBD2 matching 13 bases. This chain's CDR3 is CASSPSWTSGSSAQNYNEQFF. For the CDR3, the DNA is TGTGCCAGCTCACCATCCTGGACTAGCGGGAGTTCCGCCCAAAACTACAATGAGCAGTTCTTC. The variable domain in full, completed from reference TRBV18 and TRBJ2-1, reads NAGVMQNPRHLVRRRGQEARLRCSPMKGHSHVYWYRQLPEEGLKFMVYLQKENIIDESGMPKERFSAEFPKEGPSILRIQQVVRGDSAAYFCASSPSWTSGSSAQNYNEQFFGPGTRLTVL.